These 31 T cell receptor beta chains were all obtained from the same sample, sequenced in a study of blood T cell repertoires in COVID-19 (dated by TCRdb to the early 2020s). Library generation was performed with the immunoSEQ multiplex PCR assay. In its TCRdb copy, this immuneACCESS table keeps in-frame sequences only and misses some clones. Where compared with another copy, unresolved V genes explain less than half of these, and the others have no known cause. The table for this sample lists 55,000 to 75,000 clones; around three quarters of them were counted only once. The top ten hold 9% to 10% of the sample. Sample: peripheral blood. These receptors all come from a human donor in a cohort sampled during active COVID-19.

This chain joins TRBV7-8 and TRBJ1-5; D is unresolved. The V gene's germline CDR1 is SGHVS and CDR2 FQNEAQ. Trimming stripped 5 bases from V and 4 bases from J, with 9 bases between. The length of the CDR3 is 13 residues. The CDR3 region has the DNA TGTGCCAGCAGCCGAGAGGAGAATCAGCCCCAGCATTTT. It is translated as CASSREENQPQHF. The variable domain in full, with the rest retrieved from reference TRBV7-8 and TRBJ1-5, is GAGVSQSPRYKVAKRGQDVALRCDPISGHVSLFWYQQALGQGPEFLTYFQNEAQLDKSGLPSDRFFAERPEGSVSTLKIQRTQQEDSAVYLCASSREENQPQHFGDGTRLSIL.

The CDR3 protein is CASSPLQREGIYEQYF. The CDR3, as DNA: TGTGCCAGCAGCCCCCTCCAGCGGGAGGGCATCTACGAGCAGTACTTC. The chain recombines TRBV11-2 with TRBJ2-7; 10 positions match TRBD2. Germline V gives CDR1 SGHAT, CDR2 FQNNGV. The V and J ends lost 5 bases and 3 bases, in that order; junction bases with no gene match: 10. The CDR3 runs 16 residues. Using reference TRBV11-2 and TRBJ2-7 for the parts outside the CDR3, the full variable domain is EAGVAQSPRYKIIEKRQSVAFWCNPISGHATLYWYQQILGQGPKLLIQFQNNGVVDDSQLPKDRFSAERLKGVDSTLKIQPAKLEDSAVYLCASSPLQREGIYEQYFGPGTRLTVT.

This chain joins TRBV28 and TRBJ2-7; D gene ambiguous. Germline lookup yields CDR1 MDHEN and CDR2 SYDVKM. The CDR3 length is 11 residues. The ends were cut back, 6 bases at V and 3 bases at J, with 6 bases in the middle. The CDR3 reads CASRSSYEQYF. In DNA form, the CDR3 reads TGTGCCAGCAGAAGTAGCTACGAGCAGTACTTC.

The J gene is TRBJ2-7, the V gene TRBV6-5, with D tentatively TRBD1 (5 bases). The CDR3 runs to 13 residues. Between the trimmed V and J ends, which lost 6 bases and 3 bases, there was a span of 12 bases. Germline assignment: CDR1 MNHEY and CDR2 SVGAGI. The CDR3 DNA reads TGTGCCAGCAGCTCCACAGGAGTCTACGAGCAGTACTTC. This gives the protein CASSSTGVYEQYF.

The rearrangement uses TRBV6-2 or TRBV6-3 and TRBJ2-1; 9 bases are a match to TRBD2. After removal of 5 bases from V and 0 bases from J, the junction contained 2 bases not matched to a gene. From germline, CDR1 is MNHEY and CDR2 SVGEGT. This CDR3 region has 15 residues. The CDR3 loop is CASSKLAGSYNEQFF. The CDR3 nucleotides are TGTGCCAGCAGTAAACTAGCGGGCTCCTACAATGAGCAGTTCTTC.

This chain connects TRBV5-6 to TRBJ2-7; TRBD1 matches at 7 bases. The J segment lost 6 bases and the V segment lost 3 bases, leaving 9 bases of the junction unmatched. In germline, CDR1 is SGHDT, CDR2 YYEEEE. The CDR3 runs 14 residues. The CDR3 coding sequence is TGTGCCAGCAGCTCCGCGACAGGGTCGCTCGAGCAGTACTTC. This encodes CASSSATGSLEQYF. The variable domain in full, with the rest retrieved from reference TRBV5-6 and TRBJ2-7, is DAGVTQSPTHLIKTRGQQVTLRCSPKSGHDTVSWYQQALGQGPQFIFQYYEEEERQRGNFPDRFSGHQFPNYSSELNVNALLLGDSALYLCASSSATGSLEQYFGPGTRLTVT.

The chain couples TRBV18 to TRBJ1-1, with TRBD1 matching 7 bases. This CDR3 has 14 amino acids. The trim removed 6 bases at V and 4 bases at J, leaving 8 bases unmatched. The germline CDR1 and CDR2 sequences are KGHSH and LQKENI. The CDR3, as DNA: TGTGCCAGCTCGAAACAGGGGTTGGGCACTGAAGCTTTCTTT. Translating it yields CASSKQGLGTEAFF.

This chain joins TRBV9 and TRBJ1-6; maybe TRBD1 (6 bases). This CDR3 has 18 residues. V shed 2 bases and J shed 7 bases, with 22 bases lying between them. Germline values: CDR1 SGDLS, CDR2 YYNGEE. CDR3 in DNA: TGTGCCAGCAGCGTTGACGCCGGTGGCAGGGGATCGAATTCACCCCTCCACTTT. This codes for CASSVDAGGRGSNSPLHF.

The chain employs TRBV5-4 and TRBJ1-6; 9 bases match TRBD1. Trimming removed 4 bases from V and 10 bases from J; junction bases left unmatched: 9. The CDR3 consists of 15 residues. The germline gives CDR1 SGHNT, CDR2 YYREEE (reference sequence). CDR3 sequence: CASSADRGGSSPLHF. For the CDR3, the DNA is TGTGCCAGCAGCGCGGACAGGGGAGGTTCCTCACCCCTCCACTTT.

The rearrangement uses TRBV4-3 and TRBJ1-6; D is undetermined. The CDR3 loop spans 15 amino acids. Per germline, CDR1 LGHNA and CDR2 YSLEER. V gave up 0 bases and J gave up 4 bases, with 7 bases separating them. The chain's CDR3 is CASSQDPTYNSPLHF. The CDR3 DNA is TGCGCCAGCAGCCAAGATCCTACTTATAATTCACCCCTCCACTTT.

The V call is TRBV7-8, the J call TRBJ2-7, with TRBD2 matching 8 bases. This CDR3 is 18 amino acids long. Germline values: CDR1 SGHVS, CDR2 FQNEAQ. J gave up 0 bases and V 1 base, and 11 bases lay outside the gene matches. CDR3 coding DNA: TGTGCCAGCAGCTTAGGATCGCTAGCGGGCAGGAGCTCCTACGAGCAGTACTTC. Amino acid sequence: CASSLGSLAGRSSYEQYF.

The DNA for the CDR3 is TGTGCCAGCAGTTTGCTAGCGGGAGGTGAGCAGTACTTC. It codes for CASSLLAGGEQYF. The chain uses TRBV12-3 or TRBV12-4 and TRBJ2-7; 11 bases agree with TRBD2. The J segment lost 7 bases and the V segment lost 3 bases, leaving 2 bases of the junction unmatched. This CDR3 spans 13 amino acids.

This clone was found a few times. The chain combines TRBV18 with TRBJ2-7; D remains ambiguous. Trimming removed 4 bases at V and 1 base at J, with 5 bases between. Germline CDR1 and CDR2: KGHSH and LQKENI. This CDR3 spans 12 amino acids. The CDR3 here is CASSRRSYEQYF. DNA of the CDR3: TGTGCCAGCTCACGGAGATCCTACGAGCAGTACTTC.

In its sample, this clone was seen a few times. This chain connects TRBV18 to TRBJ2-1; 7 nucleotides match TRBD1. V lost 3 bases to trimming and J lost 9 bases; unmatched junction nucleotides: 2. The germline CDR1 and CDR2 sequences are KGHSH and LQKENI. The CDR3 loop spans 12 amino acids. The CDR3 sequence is CASSPSGGEQFF. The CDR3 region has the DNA TGTGCCAGCTCACCCTCAGGGGGTGAGCAGTTCTTC.

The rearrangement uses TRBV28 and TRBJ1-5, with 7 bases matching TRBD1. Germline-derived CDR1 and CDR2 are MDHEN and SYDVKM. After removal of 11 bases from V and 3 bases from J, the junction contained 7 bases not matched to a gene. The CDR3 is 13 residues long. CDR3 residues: CAGRTGINQPQHF. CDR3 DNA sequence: TGTGCCGGACGGACAGGCATCAATCAGCCCCAGCATTTT.

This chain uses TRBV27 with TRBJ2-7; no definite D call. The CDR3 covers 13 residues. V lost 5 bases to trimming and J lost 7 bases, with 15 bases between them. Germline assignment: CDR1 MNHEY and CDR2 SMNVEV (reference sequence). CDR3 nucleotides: TGTGCCAGCAGTACCCGACCCGACGGGGAGCAGTACTTC. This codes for CASSTRPDGEQYF.

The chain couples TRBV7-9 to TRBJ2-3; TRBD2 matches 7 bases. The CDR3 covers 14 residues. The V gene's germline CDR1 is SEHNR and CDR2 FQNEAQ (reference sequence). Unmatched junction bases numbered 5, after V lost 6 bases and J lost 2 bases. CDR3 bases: TGTGCCAGCAGACGAACTAGCGCCACAGATACGCAGTATTTT. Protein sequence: CASRRTSATDTQYF.

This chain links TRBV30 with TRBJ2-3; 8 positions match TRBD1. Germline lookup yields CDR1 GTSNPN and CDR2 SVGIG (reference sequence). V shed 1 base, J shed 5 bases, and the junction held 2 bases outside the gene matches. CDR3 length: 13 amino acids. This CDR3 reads CAWSGTGGDTQYF. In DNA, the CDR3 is TGTGCCTGGAGTGGAACAGGGGGAGATACGCAGTATTTT.

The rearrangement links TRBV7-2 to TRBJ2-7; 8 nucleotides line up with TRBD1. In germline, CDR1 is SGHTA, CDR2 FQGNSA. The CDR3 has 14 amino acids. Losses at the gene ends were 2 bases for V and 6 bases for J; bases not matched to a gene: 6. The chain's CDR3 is CASSLMDRVGEQYF. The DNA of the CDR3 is TGTGCCAGCAGCTTAATGGACAGGGTAGGCGAGCAGTACTTC. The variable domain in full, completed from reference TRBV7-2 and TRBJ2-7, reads GAGVSQSPSNKVTEKGKDVELRCDPISGHTALYWYRQSLGQGLEFLIYFQGNSAPDKSGLPSDRFSAERTGGSVSTLTIQRTQQEDSAVYLCASSLMDRVGEQYFGPGTRLTVT.

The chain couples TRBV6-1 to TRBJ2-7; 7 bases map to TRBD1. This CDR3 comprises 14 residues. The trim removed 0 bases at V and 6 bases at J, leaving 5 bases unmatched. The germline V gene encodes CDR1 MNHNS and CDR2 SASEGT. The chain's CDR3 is CASSEATGYGEQYF. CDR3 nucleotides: TGTGCCAGCAGTGAAGCGACAGGGTACGGCGAGCAGTACTTC.

CDR3 bases: TGTGCCTGGAGTAGGGTTCGGACAGACTACACTGAAGCTTTCTTT. This sequence encodes CAWSRVRTDYTEAFF. The chain employs TRBV30 and TRBJ1-1; D perhaps matches TRBD1 (6 bases). The CDR3 is made up of 15 amino acids. Germline lookup yields CDR1 GTSNPN and CDR2 SVGIG (reference sequence). The V end was cut by 2 bases, the J end by 3 bases, with 16 bases between.

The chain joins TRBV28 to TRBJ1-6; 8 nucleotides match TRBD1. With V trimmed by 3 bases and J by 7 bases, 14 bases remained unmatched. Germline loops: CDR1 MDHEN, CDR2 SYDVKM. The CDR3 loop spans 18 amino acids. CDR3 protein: CASSFRADRGFVNSPLHF. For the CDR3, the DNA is TGTGCCAGCAGTTTTCGGGCTGACAGGGGCTTTGTAAATTCACCCCTCCACTTT.

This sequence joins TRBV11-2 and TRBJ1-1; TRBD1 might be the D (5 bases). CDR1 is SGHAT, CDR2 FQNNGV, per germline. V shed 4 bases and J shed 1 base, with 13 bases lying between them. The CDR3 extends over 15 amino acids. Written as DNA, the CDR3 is TGTGCCAGCAGCTCTTTTAGGGGCCCGAACACTGAAGCTTTCTTT. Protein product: CASSSFRGPNTEAFF.

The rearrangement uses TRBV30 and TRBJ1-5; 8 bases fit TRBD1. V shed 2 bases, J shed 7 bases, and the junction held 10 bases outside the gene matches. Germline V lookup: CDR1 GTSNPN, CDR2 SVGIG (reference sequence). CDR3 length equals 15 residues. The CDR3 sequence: CAWSTARGPRQPQHF. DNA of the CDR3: TGTGCCTGGAGTACCGCCAGGGGGCCCAGGCAGCCCCAGCATTTT.

CDR3 nucleotides: TGTGCCATCGCGGGAGGTAACTACGAGCAGTACTTC. This translates into CAIAGGNYEQYF. V gene TRBV10-3 combines with J gene TRBJ2-7; 8 nucleotides align to TRBD2. Germline trimming cut 8 bases from V and 3 bases from J; bases unmatched to any gene: 3. CDR1 and CDR2 (germline): ENHRY, SYGVKD. There are 12 residues in the CDR3.

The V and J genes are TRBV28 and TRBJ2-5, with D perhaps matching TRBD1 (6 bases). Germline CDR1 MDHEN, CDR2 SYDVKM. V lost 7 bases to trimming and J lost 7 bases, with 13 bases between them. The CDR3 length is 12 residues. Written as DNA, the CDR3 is TGTGCCAGCAAACAGGGCCCCTTGACCCAGTACTTC. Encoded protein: CASKQGPLTQYF.

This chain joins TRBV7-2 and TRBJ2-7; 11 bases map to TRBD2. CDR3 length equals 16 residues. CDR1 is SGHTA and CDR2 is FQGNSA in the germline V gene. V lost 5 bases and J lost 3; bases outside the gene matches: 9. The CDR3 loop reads CASSRPGTSGFYEQYF. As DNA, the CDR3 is TGTGCCAGCAGCCGGCCCGGGACTAGCGGTTTCTACGAGCAGTACTTC.

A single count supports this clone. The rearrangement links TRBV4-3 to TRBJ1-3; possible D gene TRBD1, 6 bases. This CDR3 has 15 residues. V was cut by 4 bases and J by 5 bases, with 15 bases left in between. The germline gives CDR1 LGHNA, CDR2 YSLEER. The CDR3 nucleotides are TGCGCCAGCAGCCCAGGACAGTCCCTCAGAAACACCATATATTTT. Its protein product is CASSPGQSLRNTIYF.

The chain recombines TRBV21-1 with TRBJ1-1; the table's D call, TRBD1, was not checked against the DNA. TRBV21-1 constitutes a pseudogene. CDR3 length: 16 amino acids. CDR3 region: CASSAYDRLMNTEAFF. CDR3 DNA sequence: TGTGCCAGCAGCGCCTACGACAGATTAATGAACACTGAAGCTTTCTTT.

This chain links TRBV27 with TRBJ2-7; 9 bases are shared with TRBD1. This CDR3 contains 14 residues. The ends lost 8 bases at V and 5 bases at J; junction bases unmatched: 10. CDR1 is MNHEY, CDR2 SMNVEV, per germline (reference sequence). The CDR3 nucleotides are TGTGCCAGCCCGTGGGGACAGGGATACAACGAGCAGTACTTC. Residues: CASPWGQGYNEQYF.

The CDR3: CASSFSWDSSSYNEQFF. Written as DNA, the CDR3 is TGTGCCAGCAGTTTCTCCTGGGACTCCAGCTCCTACAATGAGCAGTTCTTC. This chain connects TRBV28 to TRBJ2-1, with D possibly matching TRBD2 (6 bases). This CDR3 is 17 amino acids long. Germline loops: CDR1 MDHEN, CDR2 SYDVKM. V dropped 3 bases and J dropped 0 bases, with 15 bases sitting between them.